Following are 10 T cell receptor beta chains from one sample sequenced in a study of technical replicates of blood from a few donors. Sequencing was performed with immunoSEQ multiplex PCR; in TCRdb, only in-frame clones are kept and a portion is missing. The repertoire includes 99,000 or so clones, nearly 97% of them detected once, and around 0.21% sits in the top ten. The sequencing sample was made of T cells isolated from PBMCs. Every receptor here comes from a human donor in good health.

This clone is a singleton in its sample. The CDR3 nucleotides are TGTGCCAGCAGTCGGGGGGCAGAAGACATTCAGTACTTC. Its translation is CASSRGAEDIQYF. V gene TRBV27 combines with J gene TRBJ2-4, with D maybe TRBD2 (7 bases). Trimming left V 5 bases short and J 8 bases short, with 13 bases between. The germline gives CDR1 MNHEY, CDR2 SMNVEV (reference sequence). The CDR3 is 13 residues long.

The rearrangement joins TRBV5-1 to TRBJ2-7; 7 bases line up with TRBD1. The germline gives CDR1 SGHRS, CDR2 YFSETQ. J was trimmed by 3 bases and V by 4 bases; bases with no gene match: 1. The CDR3 consists of 12 residues. CDR3 region: CASSGTVYEQYF. The CDR3 bases are TGCGCCAGCAGCGGGACAGTCTACGAGCAGTACTTC.

V and J are TRBV7-9 and TRBJ2-2; 8 bases match TRBD2. The CDR3 contains 15 residues. CDR1 is SEHNR, CDR2 FQNEAQ, per germline (reference sequence). J gave up 3 bases and V 5 bases, and 5 bases lay outside the gene matches. CDR3 in amino acids: CASSRAAGDTGELFF. The CDR3 coding sequence is TGTGCCAGCAGCCGGGCAGCGGGAGACACCGGGGAGCTGTTTTTT.

The chain links TRBV5-1 to TRBJ1-3; D gene uncertain. Germline V gene lookup returns CDR1 SGHRS and CDR2 YFSETQ. The V and J ends lost 1 base and 0 bases respectively, with 8 bases between them. This CDR3 spans 15 amino acids. CDR3 in amino acids: CASSLSPVSGNTIYF. CDR3 in DNA: TGCGCCAGCAGCTTGTCCCCAGTCTCTGGAAACACCATATATTTT.

Written as DNA, the CDR3 is TGTGCCAGCCTTTCAGGAGAGGGTTATGAAAAACTGTTTTTT. Its translation: CASLSGEGYEKLFF. V usage is TRBV2 and J usage is TRBJ1-4; D is undetermined. The CDR3 has 14 residues. V dropped 8 bases and J dropped 6 bases, with 16 bases sitting between them. The V gene's germline CDR1 is SNHLY and CDR2 FYNNEI.

The chain has TRBV27 and TRBJ1-2; D is possibly TRBD1 (6 bases). CDR3 size: 14 residues. Trimming took 8 bases from V and 8 from J, leaving 21 bases between them. Per germline, CDR1 MNHEY and CDR2 SMNVEV (reference sequence). The CDR3 bases are TGTGCCAGCCGAGACCCCAACAGGGTCGAGGGCTACACCTTC. This gives the protein CASRDPNRVEGYTF.

The rearrangement joins TRBV5-5 to TRBJ2-2, with D possibly TRBD2 on 6 matching bases. The CDR3 length is 16 residues. In germline, CDR1 is SGHKS, CDR2 YYEKEE (reference sequence). Trimming shortened V by 2 bases and J by 6 bases, and 17 bases separated the two germline ends. CDR3 DNA sequence: TGTGCCAGCAGCTTCAGACTAGTAGATTCGGCCGGGGAGCTGTTTTTT. Residues: CASSFRLVDSAGELFF.

The chain uses TRBV7-8 and TRBJ1-5; D not resolved. CDR1 is SGHVS and CDR2 is FQNEAQ in the germline V gene. V dropped 5 bases and J dropped 9 bases, with 11 bases sitting between them. The CDR3 is 12 residues long. Here the CDR3 DNA reads TGTGCCAGCAGCCCTCCAGGTTGGCCCCAGCATTTT. It is translated as CASSPPGWPQHF. The entire variable domain, with the rest obtained from reference TRBV7-8 and TRBJ1-5, is as follows: GAGVSQSPRYKVAKRGQDVALRCDPISGHVSLFWYQQALGQGPEFLTYFQNEAQLDKSGLPSDRFFAERPEGSVSTLKIQRTQQEDSAVYLCASSPPGWPQHFGDGTRLSIL.

J is TRBJ1-1 and V is TRBV18, with D possibly being TRBD1 (6 bases). V lost 3 bases and J 7 bases, leaving 15 bases between the germline ends. CDR3 length equals 14 residues. Germline V CDR1 and CDR2: KGHSH, LQKENI. The CDR3 sequence is CASSPFAGTFEAFF. The DNA of the CDR3 is TGTGCCAGCTCACCCTTCGCCGGGACATTTGAAGCTTTCTTT. Supplemented by reference TRBV18 and TRBJ1-1, the full variable domain reads NAGVMQNPRHLVRRRGQEARLRCSPMKGHSHVYWYRQLPEEGLKFMVYLQKENIIDESGMPKERFSAEFPKEGPSILRIQQVVRGDSAAYFCASSPFAGTFEAFFGQGTRLTVV.

This rearrangement joins TRBV6-1 to TRBJ2-1; 13 positions agree with TRBD2. The length of the CDR3 is 16 residues. V gave up 3 bases and J gave up 4 bases; unmatched junction bases: 3. CDR1 and CDR2 from the germline V gene are MNHNS and SASEGT. For the CDR3, the DNA is TGTGCCAGCAGTGATGGACTAGCGGGGGATTACAATGAGCAGTTCTTC. It translates to CASSDGLAGDYNEQFF.